This TCR beta chain was found in a study of blood T cell repertoires in COVID-19. Across about two dozen US areas, participants ranged in age from roughly 18 to 95 years. The recovered donors of Cohort 3 showed two negative PCRs, clearance, or symptom resolution. Original handling: Estimated nucleated cell counts came from reference gene primer amplification. Measured with immunoSEQ multiplex PCR; TCRdb has only the in-frame clones, and not every one. V, J and clone size were drawn from that table, and D and trimming were deduced from the DNA. The top ten hold more than 0.75% of the sample, which has 180,000 or so clones, about nine tenths seen once. The clonotype comes from a woman younger than 30 who had recovered from COVID-19. Specimen: PBMCs or T cells enriched from blood (not recorded which).

The CDR3 DNA reads as TGTGCCAGCAGCTTTAAGGGACAGGAGCAAGAGACCCAGTACTTC. Its translation: CASSFKGQEQETQYF. This sequence joins TRBV7-2 and TRBJ2-5; 8 nucleotides line up with TRBD1. Unmatched junction bases numbered 5, after V lost 3 bases and J lost 2 bases. The CDR3 totals 15 residues. The germline CDR1 and CDR2 sequences are SGHTA and FQGNSA.